Listed below are T cell receptor beta chains from one sample, sequenced in a study of blood T cell repertoires in COVID-19. The repertoire was sequenced with immunoSEQ multiplex PCR; TCRdb's copy has only in-frame clones and lacks some. The table lists about 77,000 clones, 80% of them singletons. The source material was peripheral blood. These receptors were taken from a woman between 65 and 79 years old with acute or convalescent COVID-19. Each CDR3 is given with its conserved first and last residue.

V: TRBV19; CDR3: CASSMVGGGPHSPLHF
V: TRBV2; CDR3: CASSRTGSSYNEQFF
V: TRBV15; CDR3: CATSRTRGATNEKLFF
V: TRBV6-2/TRBV6-3; CDR3: CASSYSLGAANQPQHF
V: TRBV6-5; CDR3: CASSPTSRLWEQFF
V: TRBV4-2; CDR3: CASSQEAGAGTGGGYTF
V: TRBV10-1; CDR3: CASSESQGAVTPAKNIQYF
V: TRBV19; CDR3: CASSIDLGVGTEAFF
V: TRBV7-8; CDR3: CASSFSRGVTQNNEQFF
V: TRBV23-1; CDR3: CASSQGHLEQYF
V: TRBV3-1/TRBV3-2; CDR3: CASSQVQDGTQYF
V: TRBV5-8; CDR3: CASRRQENQPQHF
V: TRBV18; CDR3: CASSPSNSNQPQHF
V: TRBV19; CDR3: CASSMGDRGHGYTF
V: TRBV5-1; CDR3: CASSFGPGLATDTQYF
V: TRBV5-8; CDR3: CASSSLPGTREQFF
V: TRBV5-6; CDR3: CASSRLGQREKLFF
V: TRBV5-1; CDR3: CASTWGDEQYF
V: TRBV5-6; CDR3: CASSLQGYGYTF
V: TRBV7-8; CDR3: CASSITSAGVNTGELFF
V: TRBV3-1/TRBV3-2; CDR3: CASSQVGTRAPYEQYF
V: TRBV7-2; CDR3: CASSPGTAINEKLFF